These 9 T cell receptor beta chains originate from one sample sequenced in a study of CD8 T cells in ankylosing spondylitis. MiXCR, run by TCRdb on the 5' RACE reads, gives a single entry per CDR3 protein. The sample has a few hundred thousand distinct CDR3 sequences, roughly 10% seen once. What was sequenced was blood, either unsorted or a sorted T cell fraction (not recorded which). These receptors were taken from a female donor with ankylosing spondylitis or in good health (not recorded which).

This clonotype was detected many times. This chain uses TRBV12-3 or TRBV12-4 with TRBJ2-1; possibly TRBD2 for D (5 bases). The CDR3 sequence is 15 residues long. The germline V and J ends were trimmed by 5 bases and 5 bases, with 16 bases remaining between them. The CDR3 sequence: CASSPVGAYDNEQFF. CDR3 nucleotide sequence: TGTGCCAGCAGTCCTGTGGGAGCCTATGACAATGAGCAGTTCTTC.

This clonotype was seen repeatedly, ten times or more. This sequence joins TRBV10-3 and TRBJ1-3, with unresolved D. From germline, CDR1 is ENHRY and CDR2 SYGVKD. This CDR3 has 11 residues. V was trimmed by 10 bases and J by 2 bases, leaving 6 bases between them. CDR3 region: CATETGNTIYF. Here the CDR3 DNA reads TGTGCCACGGAGACTGGAAACACCATATATTTT.

This chain uses TRBV6-2 or TRBV6-3 with TRBJ1-1; possibly TRBD1 for D (5 bases). Trimming removed 6 bases from V and 4 bases from J, with 12 bases in between. CDR1 is MNHEY and CDR2 is SVGEGT in the germline V gene. The CDR3 runs 13 residues. CDR3 amino acids: CASRGEAFTEAFF. The CDR3 nucleotides read TGTGCCAGCAGGGGGGAGGCCTTCACTGAAGCTTTCTTT.

On this clonotype itself: It may be a read error: a sequence one base away is much more abundant. The V gene is TRBV24-1, the J gene TRBJ2-5; tentative D call: TRBD2 (5 bases). V shed 3 bases and J shed 2 bases, with 12 bases lying between them. Germline CDR1 KGHDR, CDR2 SFDVKD. This CDR3 contains 15 residues. This CDR3 is CATSDPAGNQETQYF. DNA for the CDR3: TGTGCCACCAGTGATCCAGCCGGGAATCAAGAGACCCAGTACTTC.

The chain joins TRBV4-2 to TRBJ2-1; 9 bases line up with TRBD2. V was clipped by 0 bases and J by 7 bases; unmatched bases: 4. Germline CDR1 and CDR2: LGHNA and YNFKEQ. The CDR3 sequence is 15 residues long. The DNA for the CDR3 is TGTGCCAGCAGCCAAGATATAGCGGGAGCGAATGAGCAGTTCTTC. Its translation: CASSQDIAGANEQFF.

There are a few counts of this clonotype. This sequence joins TRBV6-1 and TRBJ1-1; D gene ambiguous. V was clipped by 0 bases and J by 6 bases, with 11 bases between them. The CDR3 runs to 14 residues. Germline CDR1 and CDR2: MNHNS and SASEGT. The CDR3 protein is CASSEAASVSEAFF. The CDR3 bases are TGTGCCAGCAGTGAAGCTGCGTCCGTCTCTGAAGCTTTCTTT.

This clonotype was observed a few times. The CDR3 DNA is TGTGCCAGCACCAAAAGGACGGGGGGGGATGAGCAGTTCTTC. Translated, it gives CASTKRTGGDEQFF. V and J are TRBV6-2 or TRBV6-3 and TRBJ2-1; 8 bases match TRBD2. CDR3 length equals 14 residues. Germline CDR1 is MNHEY and CDR2 is SVGEGT. Trimming removed 7 bases from V and 8 bases from J; junction bases left unmatched: 10.

This clonotype was picked up a small number of times. CDR3 bases: TGTGCCAGCAGCCAAGAAACCTTAGCGGGAGGACAAGAGACCCAGTACTTC. This sequence encodes CASSQETLAGGQETQYF. This chain joins TRBV3-1 and TRBJ2-5; TRBD2 agrees at 10 bases. The CDR3 consists of 17 residues. Germline V lookup: CDR1 LGHDT, CDR2 YNNKEL (reference sequence). Trimming removed 0 bases from V and 2 bases from J; junction bases left unmatched: 6.

This clonotype was detected many times. The chain couples TRBV7-2 to TRBJ2-3; TRBD2 might be the D (5 bases). The CDR3 contains 15 residues. Germline V gene lookup returns CDR1 SGHTA and CDR2 FQGNSA. V was trimmed by 6 bases and J by 0 bases, leaving 13 bases between them. The CDR3 protein is CASSSRAGSTDTQYF. The CDR3 nucleotides are TGTGCCAGCAGTTCAAGGGCGGGTAGCACAGATACGCAGTATTTT.